The T cell receptor beta chain described here comes from a study of T cell changes during pregnancy in multiple sclerosis (dated by TCRdb to the late 2010s). Notes on the research overall: The study looked at changes in the T cell repertoire across pregnancy in women with multiple sclerosis.

CDR1 and CDR2 were assigned from the germline V gene as SGHRS and YFSETQ. V is cut back by 0 bases and J by 3 bases, with 3 bases in the junction unmatched. Including the terminal cysteine and phenylalanine, the CDR3 comprises 14 residues. Left in the record is the CDR3 DNA by itself, 42 bases read in frame from the first base. To prepare the library, the immunoSEQ multiplex PCR assay was applied. The source is immuneACCESS, and TCRdb retained only in-frame sequences with V and J called. Part of the clones is not carried over; for the studies checked, unresolved V genes explain less than half of this, and the remainder is unexplained. The sample data list tens of thousands of clones, and around 93% of these were observed just once. The ten top clones hold around 0.38% of the sample. Comments on this clone: No cognate antigen has been identified for it. Base qualities are missing; no much larger clone stands one base away.

The chain uses TRBV5-1 and TRBJ2-7, with 7 central nucleotides matching TRBD2. This clonotype was sampled from a female donor with multiple sclerosis, enrolled in a pregnancy study. The sequencing here drew on CD4+ T cells from peripheral blood mononuclear cells, taken in the second trimester of pregnancy. The nucleotide sequence is TGCGCCAGCAGCTTGGCTAGCGGAGACTACGAGCAGTACTTC. It translates as CASSLASGDYEQYF.